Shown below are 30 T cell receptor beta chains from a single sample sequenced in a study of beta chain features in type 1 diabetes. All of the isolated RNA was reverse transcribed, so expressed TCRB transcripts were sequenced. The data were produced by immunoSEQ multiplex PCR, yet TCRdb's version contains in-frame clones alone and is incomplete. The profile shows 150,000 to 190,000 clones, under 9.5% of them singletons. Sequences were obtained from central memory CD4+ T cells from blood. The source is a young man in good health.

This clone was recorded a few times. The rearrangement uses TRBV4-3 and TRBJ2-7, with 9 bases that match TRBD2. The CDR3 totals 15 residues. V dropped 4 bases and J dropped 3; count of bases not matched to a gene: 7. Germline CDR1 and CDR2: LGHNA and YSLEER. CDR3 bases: TGCGCCAGCAGCCCCCTGGCTAGCGGGGACTACGAGCAGTACTTC. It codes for CASSPLASGDYEQYF.

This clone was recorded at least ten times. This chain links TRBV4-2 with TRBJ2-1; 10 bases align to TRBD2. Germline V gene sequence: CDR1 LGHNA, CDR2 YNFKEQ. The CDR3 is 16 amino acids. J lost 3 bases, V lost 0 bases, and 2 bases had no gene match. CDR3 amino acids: CASSQEVAGGYNEQFF. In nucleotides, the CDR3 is TGTGCCAGCAGCCAAGAAGTAGCGGGAGGCTACAATGAGCAGTTCTTC.

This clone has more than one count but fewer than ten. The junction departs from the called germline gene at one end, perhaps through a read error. The CDR3 spells CASSSPGRSYRYTF. The CDR3, as DNA: TGTGCCAGCAGTTCCCCTGGCCGGAGCTATCGCTACACCTTC. The chain is built from TRBV6-6 and TRBJ1-2; D not resolved. CDR3 length: 14 amino acids. From germline, CDR1 is MNHNY and CDR2 SVGAGI (reference sequence).

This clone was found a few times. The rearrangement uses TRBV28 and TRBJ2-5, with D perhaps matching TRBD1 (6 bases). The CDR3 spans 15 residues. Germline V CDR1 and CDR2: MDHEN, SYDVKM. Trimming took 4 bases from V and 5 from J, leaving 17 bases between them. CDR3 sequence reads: CASSSPSSGVETQYF. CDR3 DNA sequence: TGTGCCAGCAGTTCCCCCTCGTCAGGGGTGGAGACCCAGTACTTC.

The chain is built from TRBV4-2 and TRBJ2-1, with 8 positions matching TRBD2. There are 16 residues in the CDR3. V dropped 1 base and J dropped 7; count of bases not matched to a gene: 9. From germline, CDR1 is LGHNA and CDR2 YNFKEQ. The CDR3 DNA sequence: TGTGCCAGCAGCCAAGGGTCGGGACTAGTTTTTAATGAGCAGTTCTTC. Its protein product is CASSQGSGLVFNEQFF.

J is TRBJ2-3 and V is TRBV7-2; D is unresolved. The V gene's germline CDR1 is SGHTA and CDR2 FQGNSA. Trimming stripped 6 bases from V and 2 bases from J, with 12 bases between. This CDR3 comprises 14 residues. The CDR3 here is CASSFTGDTDTQYF. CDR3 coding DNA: TGTGCCAGCAGTTTCACCGGAGACACAGATACGCAGTATTTT.

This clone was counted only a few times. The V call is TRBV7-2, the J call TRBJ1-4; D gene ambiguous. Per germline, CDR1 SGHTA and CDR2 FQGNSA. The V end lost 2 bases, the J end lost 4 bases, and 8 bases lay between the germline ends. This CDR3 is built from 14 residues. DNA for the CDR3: TGTGCCAGCAGCTTAACCGGGAGTAATGAAAAACTGTTTTTT. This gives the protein CASSLTGSNEKLFF.

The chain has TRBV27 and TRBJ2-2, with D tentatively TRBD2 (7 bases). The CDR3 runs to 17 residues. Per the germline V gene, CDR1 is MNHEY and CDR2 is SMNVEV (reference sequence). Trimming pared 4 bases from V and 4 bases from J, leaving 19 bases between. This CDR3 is CASSSYGGRGGTGELFF. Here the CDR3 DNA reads TGTGCCAGCAGTTCCTATGGGGGGCGCGGGGGCACCGGGGAGCTGTTTTTT.

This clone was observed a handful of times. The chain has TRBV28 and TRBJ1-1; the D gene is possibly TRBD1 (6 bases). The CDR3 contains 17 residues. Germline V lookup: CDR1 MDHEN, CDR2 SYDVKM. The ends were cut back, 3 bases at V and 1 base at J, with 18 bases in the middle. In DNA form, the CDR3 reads TGTGCCAGCAGTTTGCGGAACAGGGCCGTCCCGAACACTGAAGCTTTCTTT. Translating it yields CASSLRNRAVPNTEAFF. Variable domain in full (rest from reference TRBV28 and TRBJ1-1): DVKVTQSSRYLVKRTGEKVFLECVQDMDHENMFWYRQDPGLGLRLIYFSYDVKMKEKGDIPEGYSVSREKKERFSLILESASTNQTSMYLCASSLRNRAVPNTEAFFGQGTRLTVV.

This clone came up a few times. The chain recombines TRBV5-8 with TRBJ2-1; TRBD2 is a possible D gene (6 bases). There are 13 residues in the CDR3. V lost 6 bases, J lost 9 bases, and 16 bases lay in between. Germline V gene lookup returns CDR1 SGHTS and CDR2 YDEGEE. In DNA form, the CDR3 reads TGTGCCAGCACCCCGGGGGAGTGGGGTGAGCAGTTCTTC. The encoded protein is CASTPGEWGEQFF.

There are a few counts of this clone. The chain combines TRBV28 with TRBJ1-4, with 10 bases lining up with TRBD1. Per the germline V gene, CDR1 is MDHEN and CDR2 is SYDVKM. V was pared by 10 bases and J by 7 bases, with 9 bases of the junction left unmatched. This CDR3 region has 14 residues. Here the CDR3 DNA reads TGTGCCACTCAGTCCGGGACAGGGGCTGAAAAACTGTTTTTT. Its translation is CATQSGTGAEKLFF.

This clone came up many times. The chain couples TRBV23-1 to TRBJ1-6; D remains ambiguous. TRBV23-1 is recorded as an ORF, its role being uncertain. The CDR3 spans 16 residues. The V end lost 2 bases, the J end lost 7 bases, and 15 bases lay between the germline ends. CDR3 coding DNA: TGCGCCAGCAGTCAAGAACGGGCAACGGGGAATTCACCCCTCCACTTT. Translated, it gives CASSQERATGNSPLHF.

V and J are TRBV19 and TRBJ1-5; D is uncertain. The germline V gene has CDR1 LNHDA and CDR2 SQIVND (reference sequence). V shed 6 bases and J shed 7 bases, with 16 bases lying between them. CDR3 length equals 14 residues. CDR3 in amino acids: CASSSQAVGQPQHF. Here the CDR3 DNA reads TGTGCCAGTAGCTCCCAGGCCGTTGGCCAGCCCCAGCATTTT. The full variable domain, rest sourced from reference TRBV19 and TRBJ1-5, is DGGITQSPKYLFRKEGQNVTLSCEQNLNHDAMYWYRQDPGQGLRLIYYSQIVNDFQKGDIAEGYSVSREKKESFPLTVTSAQKNPTAFYLCASSSQAVGQPQHFGDGTRLSIL.

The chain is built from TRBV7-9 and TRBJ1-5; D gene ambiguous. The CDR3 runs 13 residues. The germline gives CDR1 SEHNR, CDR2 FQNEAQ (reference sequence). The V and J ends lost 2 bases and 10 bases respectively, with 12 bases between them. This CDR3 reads CASSLSPMRPQHF. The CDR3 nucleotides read TGTGCCAGCAGCTTAAGCCCGATGCGCCCCCAGCATTTT.

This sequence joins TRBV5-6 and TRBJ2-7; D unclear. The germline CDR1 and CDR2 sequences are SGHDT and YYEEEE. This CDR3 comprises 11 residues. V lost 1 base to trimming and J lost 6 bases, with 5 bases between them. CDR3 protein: CASSLNGEQYF. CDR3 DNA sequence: TGTGCCAGCAGCTTGAACGGCGAGCAGTACTTC.

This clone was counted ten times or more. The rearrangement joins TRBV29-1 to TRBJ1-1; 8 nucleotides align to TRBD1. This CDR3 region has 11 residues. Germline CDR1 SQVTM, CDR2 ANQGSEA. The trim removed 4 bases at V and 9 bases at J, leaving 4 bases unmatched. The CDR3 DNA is TGCAGCGTTGCTACAGGGGGACAAGCTTTCTTT. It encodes CSVATGGQAFF.

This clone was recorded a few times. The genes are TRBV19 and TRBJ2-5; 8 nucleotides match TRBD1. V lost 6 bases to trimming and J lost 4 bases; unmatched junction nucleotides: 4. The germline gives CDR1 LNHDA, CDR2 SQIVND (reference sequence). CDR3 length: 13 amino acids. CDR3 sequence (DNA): TGTGCCAGTAGCCAAACAGGGGGAGAGACCCAGTACTTC. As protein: CASSQTGGETQYF. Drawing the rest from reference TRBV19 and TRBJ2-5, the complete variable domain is DGGITQSPKYLFRKEGQNVTLSCEQNLNHDAMYWYRQDPGQGLRLIYYSQIVNDFQKGDIAEGYSVSREKKESFPLTVTSAQKNPTAFYLCASSQTGGETQYFGPGTRLLVL.

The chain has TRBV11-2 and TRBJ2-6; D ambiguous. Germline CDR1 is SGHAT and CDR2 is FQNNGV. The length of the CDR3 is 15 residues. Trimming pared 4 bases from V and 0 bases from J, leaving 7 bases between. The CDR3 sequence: CASSSYSSGANVLTF. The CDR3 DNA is TGTGCCAGCAGCTCCTACAGCTCTGGGGCCAACGTCCTGACTTTC.

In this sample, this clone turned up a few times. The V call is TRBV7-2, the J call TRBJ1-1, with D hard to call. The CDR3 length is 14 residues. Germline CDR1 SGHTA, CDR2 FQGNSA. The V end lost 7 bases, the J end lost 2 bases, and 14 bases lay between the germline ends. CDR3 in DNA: TGTGCCAGCAAAATACAGCCACGAAACACTGAAGCTTTCTTT. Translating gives CASKIQPRNTEAFF.

CDR3 nucleotides: TGCGCCAGCAGCCAAGATCTGGGACTAGCGGTTCAGAGGACAGATACGCAGTATTTT. Its translation: CASSQDLGLAVQRTDTQYF. This chain connects TRBV4-3 to TRBJ2-3, with 11 bases lining up with TRBD2. Trimming cost V 0 bases and J 3 bases; bases outside gene matches: 11. The CDR3 consists of 19 residues. The germline gives CDR1 LGHNA, CDR2 YSLEER.

CDR3 residues: CASRRGGGSEQPQHF. For the CDR3, the DNA is TGTGCCAGCAGGAGGGGAGGGGGGTCCGAACAGCCCCAGCATTTT. J is TRBJ1-5 and V is TRBV2, with D perhaps matching TRBD1 (6 bases). Germline CDR1 is SNHLY and CDR2 is FYNNEI. Trimming removed 6 bases at V and 7 bases at J, with 19 bases between. The CDR3 consists of 15 residues. The entire variable domain, with the rest obtained from reference TRBV2 and TRBJ1-5, is as follows: EPEVTQTPSHQVTQMGQEVILRCVPISNHLYFYWYRQILGQKVEFLVSFYNNEISEKSEIFDDQFSVERPDGSNFTLKIRSTKLEDSAMYFCASRRGGGSEQPQHFGDGTRLSIL.

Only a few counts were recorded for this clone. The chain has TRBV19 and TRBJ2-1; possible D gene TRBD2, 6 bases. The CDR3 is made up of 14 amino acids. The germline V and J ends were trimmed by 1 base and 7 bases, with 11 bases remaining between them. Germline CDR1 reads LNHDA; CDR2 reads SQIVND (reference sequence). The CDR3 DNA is TGTGCCAGTAGTATAGCGGGAGTTTGGAATGAGCAGTTCTTC. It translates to CASSIAGVWNEQFF.

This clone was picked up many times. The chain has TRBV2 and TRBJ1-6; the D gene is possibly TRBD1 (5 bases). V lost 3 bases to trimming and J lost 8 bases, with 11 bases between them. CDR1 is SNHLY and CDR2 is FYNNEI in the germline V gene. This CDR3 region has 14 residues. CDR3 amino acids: CASSERRGYSPLHF. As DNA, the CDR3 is TGTGCCAGCAGTGAGCGAAGGGGATATTCACCCCTCCACTTT.

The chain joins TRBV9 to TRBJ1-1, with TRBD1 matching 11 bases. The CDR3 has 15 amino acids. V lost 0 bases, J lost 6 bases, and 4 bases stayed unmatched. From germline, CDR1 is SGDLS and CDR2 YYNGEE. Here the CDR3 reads CASSVEGTGGSEAFF. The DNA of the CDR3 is TGTGCCAGCAGCGTAGAGGGGACAGGGGGGTCTGAAGCTTTCTTT.

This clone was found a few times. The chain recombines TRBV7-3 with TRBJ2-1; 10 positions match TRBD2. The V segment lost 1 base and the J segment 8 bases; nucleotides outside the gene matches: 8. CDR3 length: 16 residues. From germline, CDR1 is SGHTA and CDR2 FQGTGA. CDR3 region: CASSLIGTSVKDEQFF. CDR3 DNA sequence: TGTGCCAGCAGCTTAATAGGGACTAGCGTGAAGGATGAGCAGTTCTTC.

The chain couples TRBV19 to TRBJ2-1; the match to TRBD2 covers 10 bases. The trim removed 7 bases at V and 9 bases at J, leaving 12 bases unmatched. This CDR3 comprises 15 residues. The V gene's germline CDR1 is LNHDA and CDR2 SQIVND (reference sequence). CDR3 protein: CASTALASGSREQFF. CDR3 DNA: TGTGCCAGTACTGCCCTGGCTAGCGGGAGCCGTGAGCAGTTCTTC.

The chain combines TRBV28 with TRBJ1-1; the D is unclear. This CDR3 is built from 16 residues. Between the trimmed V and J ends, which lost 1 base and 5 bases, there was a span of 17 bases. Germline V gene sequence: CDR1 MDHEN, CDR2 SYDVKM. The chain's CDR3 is CASSLYSGGLGTEAFF. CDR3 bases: TGTGCCAGCAGTTTATACTCCGGAGGGCTAGGAACTGAAGCTTTCTTT.

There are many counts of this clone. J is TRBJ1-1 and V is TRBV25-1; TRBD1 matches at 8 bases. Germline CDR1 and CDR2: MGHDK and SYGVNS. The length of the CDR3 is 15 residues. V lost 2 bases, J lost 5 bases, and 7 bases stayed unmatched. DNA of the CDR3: TGTGCCAGCAGTGAACTCGGGGACAGGATGACTGAAGCTTTCTTT. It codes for CASSELGDRMTEAFF.

The CDR3 loop is CASSSYRDRDYEQYF. The DNA for the CDR3 is TGTGCCAGCAGCTCATACCGGGACAGAGACTACGAGCAGTACTTC. The chain couples TRBV5-6 to TRBJ2-7; 7 nucleotides agree with TRBD1. Germline V lookup: CDR1 SGHDT, CDR2 YYEEEE. The J segment lost 3 bases and the V segment lost 3 bases, leaving 9 bases of the junction unmatched. The CDR3 length is 15 residues.

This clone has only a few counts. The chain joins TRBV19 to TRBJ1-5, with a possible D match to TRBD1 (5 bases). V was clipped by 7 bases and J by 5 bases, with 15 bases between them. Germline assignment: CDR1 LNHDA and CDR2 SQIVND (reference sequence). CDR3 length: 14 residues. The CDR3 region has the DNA TGTGCCAGTAAGGGGCAGGGATCCTATCAGCCCCAGCATTTT. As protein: CASKGQGSYQPQHF.